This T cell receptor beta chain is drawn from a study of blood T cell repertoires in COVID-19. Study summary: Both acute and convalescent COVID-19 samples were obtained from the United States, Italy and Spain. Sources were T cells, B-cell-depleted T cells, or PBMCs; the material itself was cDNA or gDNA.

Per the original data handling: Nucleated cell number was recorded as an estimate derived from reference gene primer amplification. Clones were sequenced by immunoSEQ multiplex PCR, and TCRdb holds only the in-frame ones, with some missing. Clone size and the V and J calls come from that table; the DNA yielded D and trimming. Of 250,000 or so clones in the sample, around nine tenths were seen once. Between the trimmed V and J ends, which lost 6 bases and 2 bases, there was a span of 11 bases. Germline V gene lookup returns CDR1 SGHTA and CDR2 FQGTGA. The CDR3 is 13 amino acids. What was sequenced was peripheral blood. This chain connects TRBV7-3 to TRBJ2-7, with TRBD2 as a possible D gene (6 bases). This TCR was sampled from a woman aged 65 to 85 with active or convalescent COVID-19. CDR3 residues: CASSPSGPYEQYF. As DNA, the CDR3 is TGTGCCAGCAGTCCGAGCGGGCCCTACGAGCAGTACTTC.